The 29 T cell receptor beta chains below come from one sample, sequenced in a study of blood T cell repertoires in COVID-19 (TCRdb year 2020). Libraries were made using the immunoSEQ multiplex PCR assay. In its TCRdb copy, this immuneACCESS table keeps in-frame sequences only and misses some clones. Where compared with another copy, unresolved V genes explain less than half of these, and the others have no known cause. The sample table records about 380,000 clones; roughly 91% of these occur just once. The ten largest clones represent roughly 1.2% of the sample. The specimen was PBMCs or T cells enriched from blood (not recorded which). Every receptor here comes from a woman younger than 30 who had recovered from COVID-19.

The genes are TRBV29-1 and TRBJ1-2; TRBD1 aligns across 9 bases. The CDR3 is made up of 12 amino acids. Germline-derived CDR1 and CDR2 are SQVTM and ANQGSEA. V was pared by 5 bases and J by 7 bases, with 5 bases of the junction left unmatched. The CDR3 nucleotides read TGCAGCGTTCAGACAGGGGGTCTTGGCTACACCTTC. Translation gives CSVQTGGLGYTF.

The chain is built from TRBV6-5 and TRBJ2-2, with D perhaps TRBD1 (5 bases). The CDR3 is made up of 14 amino acids. The germline V gene encodes CDR1 MNHEY and CDR2 SVGAGI. Trimming took 4 bases from V and 7 from J, leaving 13 bases between them. The chain's CDR3 is CASSSKSGIGELFF. The CDR3 bases are TGTGCCAGCAGTTCAAAGTCAGGGATCGGGGAGCTGTTTTTT.

The chain recombines TRBV2 with TRBJ1-6, with a possible D match to TRBD1 (6 bases). Trimming took 7 bases from V and 7 from J, leaving 17 bases between them. CDR1 is SNHLY and CDR2 is FYNNEI in the germline V gene. This CDR3 contains 15 residues. As DNA, the CDR3 is TGTGCCAGCACCGAGGCCCCAGGGGCGAATTCACCCCTCCACTTT. Translation: CASTEAPGANSPLHF.

The J gene is TRBJ2-3, the V gene TRBV24-1; 12 bases are shared with TRBD2. Germline V gives CDR1 KGHDR, CDR2 SFDVKD. Trimming removed 4 bases from V and 3 bases from J; junction bases left unmatched: 10. This CDR3 spans 18 amino acids. This CDR3 reads CATSDLAGGPGVTDTQYF. DNA for the CDR3: TGTGCCACCAGTGACCTAGCGGGGGGGCCCGGGGTGACAGATACGCAGTATTTT.

The chain combines TRBV19 with TRBJ1-2; no reliable D call. V lost 2 bases and J 5 bases, leaving 21 bases between the germline ends. Germline CDR1 LNHDA, CDR2 SQIVND (reference sequence). This CDR3 is built from 17 residues. This CDR3 reads CASSIFPRRGKGYGYTF. The CDR3 region has the DNA TGTGCCAGTAGTATATTCCCCCGTCGGGGTAAAGGTTATGGCTACACCTTC.

The chain has TRBV6-2 or TRBV6-3 and TRBJ1-1; D unclear. Germline loops: CDR1 MNHEY, CDR2 SVGEGT. Trimming pared 7 bases from V and 1 base from J, leaving 13 bases between. This CDR3 spans 14 amino acids. CDR3 DNA: TGTGCCAGCACCCCCCTGGGGAGGAACACTGAAGCTTTCTTT. As protein: CASTPLGRNTEAFF.

The DNA of the CDR3 is TGTGCCAGCTGTGAGCGGATGAGCTCCTATAATTCACCCCTCCACTTT. This sequence encodes CASCERMSSYNSPLHF. V and J are TRBV28 and TRBJ1-6; no clear D. This CDR3 has 16 amino acids. V dropped 8 bases and J dropped 0 bases, with 14 bases sitting between them. From germline, CDR1 is MDHEN and CDR2 SYDVKM.

A few counts support this clone. CDR3 protein: CASSEAQGLYYGYTF. The CDR3 DNA follows: TGTGCCAGCAGTGAAGCTCAGGGGCTATACTATGGCTACACCTTC. The genes are TRBV2 and TRBJ1-2, with D possibly matching TRBD1 (6 bases). The germline gives CDR1 SNHLY, CDR2 FYNNEI. The CDR3 covers 15 residues. V lost 0 bases and J lost 3, with 11 bases in between.

This chain joins TRBV6-2 or TRBV6-3 and TRBJ1-2; D remains unclear. Trimming took off 3 bases at V and 0 bases at J, with 8 bases between the two ends. The CDR3 is 14 residues long. CDR1 is MNHEY, CDR2 SVGEGT, per germline. The CDR3 is CASSYNSANYGYTF. The CDR3 nucleotides are TGTGCCAGCAGTTATAATTCAGCTAACTATGGCTACACCTTC.

The chain couples TRBV7-9 to TRBJ2-7; 9 bases are shared with TRBD1. This CDR3 region has 14 residues. The germline V gene encodes CDR1 SEHNR and CDR2 FQNEAQ (reference sequence). V lost 1 base and J lost 5; bases outside the gene matches: 3. In DNA form, the CDR3 reads TGTGCCAGCAGCTTAGGGACAGGGGTCCACGAGCAGTACTTC. This codes for CASSLGTGVHEQYF.

The J gene is TRBJ1-1, the V gene TRBV28; D not resolved. This CDR3 region has 14 residues. Trimming took off 1 base at V and 4 bases at J, with 10 bases between the two ends. Germline CDR1 MDHEN, CDR2 SYDVKM. In nucleotides, the CDR3 is TGTGCCAGCAGTTTATCGGGGTGGGGCACTGAAGCTTTCTTT. It translates to CASSLSGWGTEAFF.

The chain joins TRBV9 to TRBJ1-2; 7 nucleotides line up with TRBD1. V gave up 7 bases and J gave up 4 bases; unmatched junction bases: 4. From germline, CDR1 is SGDLS and CDR2 YYNGEE. The CDR3 contains 12 residues. The CDR3 coding sequence is TGTGCCAGCGGGGGGACAGTCTATGGCTACACCTTC. Translating it yields CASGGTVYGYTF.

This clone showed up many times. J is TRBJ1-5 and V is TRBV6-2 or TRBV6-3, with 10 bases identical to TRBD1. Germline V CDR1 and CDR2: MNHEY, SVGEGT. The CDR3 sequence is 17 residues long. V dropped 5 bases and J dropped 0; count of bases not matched to a gene: 7. The CDR3 bases are TGTGCCAGCAGTCCGACCGGGACAGGGGTTAGCAATCAGCCCCAGCATTTT. This gives the protein CASSPTGTGVSNQPQHF.

The CDR3 DNA follows: TGTGCCTGGAGTGTACAATATACGCCGATCGTCCACGAGCAGTACTTC. Protein product: CAWSVQYTPIVHEQYF. This sequence joins TRBV30 and TRBJ2-7; D unclear. This CDR3 has 16 residues. Per the germline V gene, CDR1 is GTSNPN and CDR2 is SVGIG (reference sequence). The V gene lost 0 bases and the J gene lost 5 bases, with 20 bases spanning the gap.

The gene calls are TRBV5-1 and TRBJ2-2; weak D call: TRBD1 (5 bases). The germline CDR1 and CDR2 sequences are SGHRS and YFSETQ. This CDR3 contains 15 residues. V dropped 3 bases and J dropped 3 bases, with 12 bases sitting between them. CDR3 residues: CASSWVQGDTGELFF. CDR3 sequence (DNA): TGCGCCAGCAGCTGGGTCCAGGGCGACACCGGGGAGCTGTTTTTT.

The chain has TRBV4-1 and TRBJ2-1; a possible D gene is TRBD1 (5 bases). The length of the CDR3 is 16 residues. Germline CDR1 is MGHRA and CDR2 is YSYEKL. Trimming removed 2 bases from V and 0 bases from J, with 11 bases in between. CDR3 residues: CASSQRGESSYNEQFF. In nucleotides, the CDR3 is TGCGCCAGCAGCCAAAGGGGCGAAAGCTCCTACAATGAGCAGTTCTTC.

This sequence joins TRBV5-1 and TRBJ2-7; 7 nucleotides agree with TRBD1. Germline V gene lookup returns CDR1 SGHRS and CDR2 YFSETQ. V dropped 7 bases and J dropped 2; count of bases not matched to a gene: 9. The CDR3 covers 14 residues. Here the CDR3 DNA reads TGCGCCAGCGGCCGACAGGGCCGAACCTACGAGCAGTACTTC. Translated: CASGRQGRTYEQYF.

The chain carries TRBV5-6 and TRBJ1-1, with D maybe TRBD1 (6 bases). CDR1 and CDR2 from the germline V gene are SGHDT and YYEEEE. With 6 bases removed from V and 4 bases from J, the gap between germline ends came to 16 bases. The CDR3 contains 14 residues. The CDR3, as DNA: TGTGCCAGCACAGACAGGCGACTTGCCACTGAAGCTTTCTTT. Translation gives CASTDRRLATEAFF.

CDR3: CASSLGTASTNEKLFF. In DNA form, the CDR3 reads TGCGCCAGCAGCTTGGGGACAGCCTCAACTAATGAAAAACTGTTTTTT. The chain recombines TRBV5-1 with TRBJ1-4, with D maybe TRBD1 (6 bases). This CDR3 comprises 16 residues. V was cut by 0 bases and J by 0 bases, with 9 bases left in between. The V gene's germline CDR1 is SGHRS and CDR2 YFSETQ.

The chain couples TRBV5-1 to TRBJ1-1; 8 positions match TRBD1. V gave up 0 bases and J gave up 6 bases; unmatched junction bases: 13. The CDR3 has 17 residues. Germline V gene data show CDR1 as SGHRS and CDR2 as YFSETQ. The CDR3 region is CASSLGTGLGLDAEAFF. DNA for the CDR3: TGCGCCAGCAGCTTGGGGACAGGGTTGGGTTTGGACGCTGAAGCTTTCTTT.

The chain recombines TRBV6-5 with TRBJ1-2, with TRBD1 as a possible D gene (6 bases). The germline gives CDR1 MNHEY, CDR2 SVGAGI. The CDR3 loop spans 13 amino acids. V shed 2 bases and J shed 7 bases, with 11 bases lying between them. CDR3 sequence reads: CASSYQGLGGYTF. CDR3 DNA sequence: TGTGCCAGCAGTTACCAGGGGCTTGGTGGCTACACCTTC.

As regards this clone: The same CDR3 arises from other DNA sequences in this sample as well. This sequence joins TRBV18 and TRBJ2-7, with no clear D. Trimming took 1 base from V and 2 from J, leaving 6 bases between them. CDR1 and CDR2 (germline): KGHSH, LQKENI. The CDR3 is 13 amino acids. Here the CDR3 reads CASSPLAAYEQYF. CDR3 nucleotides: TGTGCCAGCTCACCACTGGCAGCCTACGAGCAGTACTTC. Drawing the rest from reference TRBV18 and TRBJ2-7, the complete variable domain is NAGVMQNPRHLVRRRGQEARLRCSPMKGHSHVYWYRQLPEEGLKFMVYLQKENIIDESGMPKERFSAEFPKEGPSILRIQQVVRGDSAAYFCASSPLAAYEQYFGPGTRLTVT.

J is TRBJ1-6 and V is TRBV11-2; tentatively, D is TRBD1 (6 bases). The germline V gene encodes CDR1 SGHAT and CDR2 FQNNGV. V lost 0 bases to trimming and J lost 10 bases, with 7 bases between them. CDR3 length equals 13 residues. This chain's CDR3 is CASSLDRGSPLHF. CDR3 DNA sequence: TGTGCCAGCAGCTTAGACAGGGGCTCACCCCTCCACTTT.

This chain uses TRBV28 with TRBJ1-1; TRBD1 is a possible D gene (6 bases). The length of the CDR3 is 12 residues. Germline CDR1 MDHEN, CDR2 SYDVKM. V gave up 11 bases and J gave up 11 bases, with 21 bases separating them. The CDR3 region is CACTGLNGYAFF. The DNA of the CDR3 is TGTGCCTGTACAGGGCTAAATGGTTATGCTTTCTTT.

The chain carries TRBV6-6 and TRBJ2-1; a possible D gene is TRBD2 (6 bases). This CDR3 spans 13 amino acids. The V gene's germline CDR1 is MNHNY and CDR2 SVGAGI (reference sequence). The V gene lost 7 bases and the J gene lost 12 bases, with 19 bases spanning the gap. The CDR3 region is CASTGGGRHGQFF. CDR3 coding DNA: TGTGCCAGCACCGGGGGTGGCAGGCATGGGCAGTTCTTC.

V is TRBV18 and J is TRBJ1-1; TRBD1 matches 7 bases. Trimming took 3 bases from V and 7 from J; bases not matched to a gene: 11. Germline lookup yields CDR1 KGHSH and CDR2 LQKENI. This CDR3 contains 15 residues. The CDR3 coding sequence is TGTGCCAGCTCACCGAAGCGACAGGGTTTCAGTGAAGCTTTCTTT. Translating it yields CASSPKRQGFSEAFF. Drawing the rest from reference TRBV18 and TRBJ1-1, the complete variable domain is NAGVMQNPRHLVRRRGQEARLRCSPMKGHSHVYWYRQLPEEGLKFMVYLQKENIIDESGMPKERFSAEFPKEGPSILRIQQVVRGDSAAYFCASSPKRQGFSEAFFGQGTRLTVV.

The J gene is TRBJ2-3, the V gene TRBV3-1 (or the pseudogene TRBV3-2); TRBD2 aligns across 7 bases. Trimming cost V 0 bases and J 2 bases; bases outside gene matches: 5. The CDR3 is 16 residues long. Germline V CDR1 and CDR2: LGHDT, YNNKEL (reference sequence). The CDR3 nucleotides are TGTGCCAGCAGCCAAGATCGGGGGGAGGTCACAGATACGCAGTATTTT. Protein: CASSQDRGEVTDTQYF.

The chain couples TRBV24-1 to TRBJ2-3; unclear D gene. Trimming left V 1 base short and J 0 bases short, with 10 bases between. There are 16 residues in the CDR3. The V gene's germline CDR1 is KGHDR and CDR2 SFDVKD. Here the CDR3 reads CATSDFLSQSTDTQYF. CDR3 sequence (DNA): TGTGCCACCAGTGATTTTTTGTCGCAGAGCACAGATACGCAGTATTTT.

The DNA for the CDR3 is TGTGCCAGCAGTTTACCCACCCTCCACTTT. Translated, it gives CASSLPTLHF. The V call is TRBV28, the J call TRBJ1-6; D not resolved. Trimming took off 2 bases at V and 14 bases at J, with 4 bases between the two ends. This CDR3 is 10 amino acids long. Per germline, CDR1 MDHEN and CDR2 SYDVKM. Using reference TRBV28 and TRBJ1-6 for the parts outside the CDR3, the full variable domain is DVKVTQSSRYLVKRTGEKVFLECVQDMDHENMFWYRQDPGLGLRLIYFSYDVKMKEKGDIPEGYSVSREKKERFSLILESASTNQTSMYLCASSLPTLHFGNGTRLTVT.